These 32 T cell receptor beta chains were sequenced from one sample in a study of sequential checkpoint blockade in melanoma. This table comes from immunoSEQ multiplex PCR, and its TCRdb copy is limited to in-frame clones, with some not included. In the table there are tens of thousands of clones, around 86% of which are singletons. The treatment denotes: randomized to nivolumab then ipilimumab (arm A) or the reverse (arm B). This material consisted of CD8+ T cells sorted from blood (inferred from file names), taken from a patient given nivolumab and ipilimumab in sequence. These receptors were collected from a human donor with melanoma.

The chain combines TRBV5-6 with TRBJ2-3; TRBD1 aligns across 11 bases. Germline lookup yields CDR1 SGHDT and CDR2 YYEEEE. There are 15 residues in the CDR3. V shed 4 bases and J 7 bases; nucleotides not matched to a gene: 8. The CDR3, as DNA: TGTGCCAGCAGCCCAGGACAGGGGGCTGTGAATACGCAGTATTTT. It specifies CASSPGQGAVNTQYF. Full variable domain (rest looked up from reference TRBV5-6 and TRBJ2-3): DAGVTQSPTHLIKTRGQQVTLRCSPKSGHDTVSWYQQALGQGPQFIFQYYEEEERQRGNFPDRFSGHQFPNYSSELNVNALLLGDSALYLCASSPGQGAVNTQYFGPGTRLTVL.

This clone was observed a handful of times. J is TRBJ2-5 and V is TRBV27; 8 bases align to TRBD1. Germline V gene data show CDR1 as MNHEY and CDR2 as SMNVEV (reference sequence). The CDR3 length is 14 residues. V shed 7 bases, J shed 11 bases, and the junction held 15 bases outside the gene matches. DNA for the CDR3: TGTGCCAGCACCACGACAGGGGCGGCCTACGGGCAGTACTTC. Amino acids: CASTTTGAAYGQYF.

The rearrangement uses TRBV5-4 and TRBJ2-7; 9 bases fit TRBD1. V trimming: 2 bases; J trimming: 5 bases; junction bases outside the gene matches: 5. Per germline, CDR1 SGHNT and CDR2 YYREEE (reference sequence). The CDR3 length is 14 residues. The CDR3 region is CASSFGRQGDEQYF. CDR3 sequence (DNA): TGTGCCAGCAGCTTCGGTCGACAGGGGGACGAGCAGTACTTC.

The rearrangement links TRBV28 to TRBJ2-7; TRBD1 aligns across 11 bases. The germline CDR1 and CDR2 sequences are MDHEN and SYDVKM. The ends lost 5 bases at V and 7 bases at J; junction bases unmatched: 4. The CDR3 runs to 13 residues. The CDR3 region has the DNA TGTGCCAGCAGTAGGACAGGGGGCGGGGAGCAGTACGTC. It specifies CASSRTGGGEQYV.

The chain employs TRBV5-1 and TRBJ2-3; 12 bases align to TRBD2. This CDR3 contains 15 residues. After removal of 4 bases from V and 3 bases from J, the junction contained 3 bases not matched to a gene. The V gene's germline CDR1 is SGHRS and CDR2 YFSETQ. The CDR3 here is CASSHGTSGTDTQYF. In nucleotides, the CDR3 is TGCGCCAGCAGCCACGGGACTAGCGGGACAGATACGCAGTATTTT.

The V call is TRBV5-1, the J call TRBJ2-7; TRBD2 matches at 11 bases. This CDR3 comprises 15 residues. V shed 0 bases, J shed 6 bases, and the junction held 5 bases outside the gene matches. Germline values: CDR1 SGHRS, CDR2 YFSETQ. CDR3 protein: CASSLAVAGGPEQYF. CDR3 coding DNA: TGCGCCAGCAGCTTGGCCGTAGCGGGAGGGCCCGAGCAGTACTTC.

The J gene is TRBJ2-1, the V gene TRBV4-1; 7 bases fit TRBD1. The length of the CDR3 is 13 residues. In germline, CDR1 is MGHRA, CDR2 YSYEKL. J gave up 6 bases and V 4 bases, and 3 bases lay outside the gene matches. The CDR3 nucleotides read TGCGCCAGCAGCCCACAGGGGAGCAATGAGCAGTTCTTC. Protein product: CASSPQGSNEQFF.

The table lists this clone with a count of one. V gene TRBV2 combines with J gene TRBJ2-2, with TRBD2 identical over 13 bases. Germline CDR1 SNHLY, CDR2 FYNNEI. The CDR3 loop spans 15 amino acids. V lost 4 bases and J lost 9; bases outside the gene matches: 5. Here the CDR3 reads CASSGLAGGGRELFF. CDR3 nucleotide sequence: TGTGCCAGCAGTGGACTAGCGGGAGGAGGCAGGGAGCTGTTTTTT.

This clone has just one count. V is TRBV6-6 and J is TRBJ1-1; D ambiguous. The V gene lost 2 bases and the J gene lost 4 bases, with 11 bases spanning the gap. The CDR3 runs to 14 residues. Germline CDR1 and CDR2: MNHNY and SVGAGI (reference sequence). CDR3: CASSYPAMSTEAFF. The DNA for the CDR3 is TGTGCCAGCAGTTACCCTGCAATGAGCACTGAAGCTTTCTTT.

The rearrangement joins TRBV19 to TRBJ1-5; tentative D call: TRBD1 (5 bases). The CDR3 is 14 amino acids. Germline CDR1 is LNHDA and CDR2 is SQIVND (reference sequence). The V and J ends lost 6 bases and 3 bases respectively, with 12 bases between them. In DNA, the CDR3 is TGTGCCAGTAGCCTGGGACTGCTCAATCAGCCCCAGCATTTT. Translating gives CASSLGLLNQPQHF.

This chain joins TRBV15 and TRBJ1-5; D is ambiguous. V dropped 4 bases and J dropped 4 bases, with 11 bases sitting between them. This CDR3 has 14 amino acids. The germline CDR1 and CDR2 sequences are LNHNV and YYDKDF (reference sequence). CDR3 amino acids: CATSTGLLNQPQHF. The CDR3 region has the DNA TGTGCCACCAGCACCGGACTGCTAAATCAGCCCCAGCATTTT. The full variable domain, in which reference TRBV15 and TRBJ1-5 provide the parts outside the CDR3, is DAMVIQNPRYQVTQFGKPVTLSCSQTLNHNVMYWYQQKSSQAPKLLFHYYDKDFNNEADTPDNFQSRRPNTSFCFLDIRSPGLGDTAMYLCATSTGLLNQPQHFGDGTRLSIL.

The chain uses TRBV6-1 and TRBJ2-1; 7 bases map to TRBD2. CDR1 MNHNS and CDR2 SASEGT come from the germline V gene. J lost 8 bases, V lost 1 base, and 11 bases had no gene match. CDR3 length: 16 residues. The CDR3 region is CASSEVGDYFAYEQFF. CDR3 nucleotides: TGTGCCAGCAGTGAAGTAGGGGACTACTTTGCCTATGAGCAGTTCTTC.

V and J are TRBV7-3 and TRBJ2-5; possible D gene TRBD2, 6 bases. Near its end, the DNA agrees better with TRBJ2-7, so the J call may be wrong. This CDR3 comprises 15 residues. Germline-derived CDR1 and CDR2 are SGHTA and FQGTGA. DNA for the CDR3: TGTGCCAGCAGCTTTAGGTTCGGTAGCGGATACGAGCAGTACTTC. Translation: CASSFRFGSGYEQYF.

This clone was found once. The J gene is TRBJ2-7, the V gene TRBV5-6; D not certain. Trimming pared 3 bases from V and 0 bases from J, leaving 13 bases between. Germline V gene data show CDR1 as SGHDT and CDR2 as YYEEEE. CDR3 size: 15 residues. Here the CDR3 reads CASSYLNGNSYEQYF. The CDR3 region has the DNA TGTGCCAGCAGCTACCTCAACGGTAACTCCTACGAGCAGTACTTC.

In its sample, this clone was seen a few times. This chain connects TRBV4-2 to TRBJ2-3; 14 bases match TRBD2. This CDR3 region has 19 residues. Germline CDR1 and CDR2: LGHNA and YNFKEQ. V shed 1 base and J 1 base; nucleotides not matched to a gene: 7. The CDR3 is CASSQAEPGLAGGTDTQYF. CDR3 in DNA: TGTGCCAGCAGCCAAGCGGAACCGGGACTAGCGGGAGGCACAGATACGCAGTATTTT.

As concerns this clone: The same CDR3 arises from other DNA sequences in this sample as well. The chain employs TRBV5-6 and TRBJ2-7; 7 bases are a match to TRBD2. Unmatched junction bases numbered 8, after V lost 5 bases and J lost 3 bases. In germline, CDR1 is SGHDT, CDR2 YYEEEE. The CDR3 has 14 amino acids. CDR3 nucleotide sequence: TGTGCCAGCAGTCTGGGGGGGGATTTCTACGAGCAGTACTTC. Translating gives CASSLGGDFYEQYF.

The chain couples TRBV5-1 to TRBJ1-1, with TRBD1 matching 9 bases. The V gene's germline CDR1 is SGHRS and CDR2 YFSETQ. This CDR3 spans 16 amino acids. The junction had 6 bases not matched to a gene; V was cut back by 0 bases and J by 3 bases. The CDR3 DNA follows: TGCGCCAGCAGCTTGGCCGGACAGGGGATGTACACTGAAGCTTTCTTT. This translates into CASSLAGQGMYTEAFF.

This sequence joins TRBV27 and TRBJ1-2, with 10 bases that match TRBD1. Germline-derived CDR1 and CDR2 are MNHEY and SMNVEV (reference sequence). V dropped 8 bases and J dropped 8; count of bases not matched to a gene: 14. This CDR3 spans 15 amino acids. As DNA, the CDR3 is TGTGCCAGCTCTGCGGTGGGGACAGGGGCATCAGGCTACACCTTC. Amino acids: CASSAVGTGASGYTF.

The rearrangement links TRBV19 to TRBJ1-2, with 8 nucleotides matching TRBD1. CDR1 is LNHDA, CDR2 SQIVND, per germline (reference sequence). CDR3 length: 13 residues. Losses at the gene ends were 5 bases for V and 5 bases for J; bases not matched to a gene: 4. The CDR3 bases are TGTGCCAGTAGTCCAGGGGGCGCGTATGGCTACACCTTC. This sequence encodes CASSPGGAYGYTF. Supplemented by reference TRBV19 and TRBJ1-2, the full variable domain reads DGGITQSPKYLFRKEGQNVTLSCEQNLNHDAMYWYRQDPGQGLRLIYYSQIVNDFQKGDIAEGYSVSREKKESFPLTVTSAQKNPTAFYLCASSPGGAYGYTFGSGTRLTVV.

The V and J genes are TRBV7-2 and TRBJ2-1, with D perhaps TRBD1 (6 bases). The CDR3 sequence is 12 residues long. CDR1 and CDR2 (germline): SGHTA, FQGNSA. The V end lost 5 bases, the J end lost 8 bases, and 10 bases lay between the germline ends. The CDR3 nucleotides read TGTGCCAGCAGCCCCACAGGGTATGAGCAGTTCTTC. It specifies CASSPTGYEQFF. The entire variable domain, with the rest obtained from reference TRBV7-2 and TRBJ2-1, is as follows: GAGVSQSPSNKVTEKGKDVELRCDPISGHTALYWYRQSLGQGLEFLIYFQGNSAPDKSGLPSDRFSAERTGGSVSTLTIQRTQQEDSAVYLCASSPTGYEQFFGPGTRLTVL.

The chain has TRBV19 and TRBJ2-2; 11 positions agree with TRBD1. V lost 3 bases to trimming and J lost 7 bases; unmatched junction nucleotides: 10. The CDR3 has 17 residues. Germline CDR1 LNHDA, CDR2 SQIVND (reference sequence). The CDR3 DNA reads as TGTGCCAGTAGTATCCTCGGACAGGGGGCGCTTGACGGGGAGCTGTTTTTT. The encoded protein is CASSILGQGALDGELFF.

The chain recombines TRBV7-3 with TRBJ2-2; no definite D call. Germline loops: CDR1 SGHTA, CDR2 FQGTGA. Trimming left V 5 bases short and J 7 bases short, with 17 bases between. The CDR3 extends over 15 amino acids. CDR3 sequence reads: CASSPRVAARGELFF. Written as DNA, the CDR3 is TGTGCCAGCAGCCCTCGGGTAGCAGCCCGCGGGGAGCTGTTTTTT.

This rearrangement joins TRBV15 to TRBJ2-1; TRBD2 matches 10 bases. V lost 5 bases, J lost 0 bases, and 10 bases stayed unmatched. From germline, CDR1 is LNHNV and CDR2 YYDKDF (reference sequence). CDR3 size: 18 residues. CDR3 amino acids: CATSELAGGPSSYNEQFF. The CDR3 region has the DNA TGTGCCACCAGCGAGTTAGCGGGAGGTCCCTCCTCCTACAATGAGCAGTTCTTC.

This chain links TRBV7-6 with TRBJ2-7; TRBD1 matches at 8 bases. V gave up 1 base and J gave up 5 bases; unmatched junction bases: 7. The CDR3 loop spans 15 amino acids. The germline V gene encodes CDR1 SGHVS and CDR2 FNYEAQ. The CDR3 sequence: CASSLGQGTGNEQYF. The CDR3 DNA reads TGTGCCAGCAGCTTAGGACAGGGGACCGGGAACGAGCAGTACTTC.

The chain employs TRBV7-3 and TRBJ1-2; D perhaps matches TRBD1 (6 bases). CDR3 length equals 15 residues. Germline loops: CDR1 SGHTA, CDR2 FQGTGA. V was pared by 4 bases and J by 2 bases, with 14 bases between. The CDR3: CASSSGPDRNYGYTF. For the CDR3, the DNA is TGTGCCAGCAGCTCCGGGCCAGACAGGAACTATGGCTACACCTTC.

The gene calls are TRBV28 and TRBJ2-2; D possibly corresponds to TRBD2 (5 bases). CDR3 size: 14 residues. The germline CDR1 and CDR2 sequences are MDHEN and SYDVKM. V was trimmed by 7 bases and J by 3 bases, leaving 12 bases between them. CDR3 amino acids: CASKRESYTGELFF. DNA of the CDR3: TGTGCCAGCAAACGGGAAAGTTACACCGGGGAGCTGTTTTTT.

Comment on this clone: Sequence at one end of the junction differs from germline and may be a read error. The CDR3 loop reads CAGSPGVLTSNQPQHF. Written as DNA, the CDR3 is TGTGCCGGCAGCCCGGGAGTATTGACCTCTAATCAGCCCCAGCATTTT. The J gene is TRBJ1-5, the V gene TRBV7-6; D is undetermined. This CDR3 comprises 16 residues. Germline CDR1 is SGHVS and CDR2 is FNYEAQ.

The chain links TRBV19 to TRBJ2-3; 7 nucleotides match TRBD2. The CDR3 is 15 amino acids. V lost 2 bases and J lost 3; bases outside the gene matches: 5. CDR1 LNHDA and CDR2 SQIVND come from the germline V gene (reference sequence). Written as DNA, the CDR3 is TGTGCCAGTAGTATATCTGGCGGGAGTACAGATACGCAGTATTTT. Protein: CASSISGGSTDTQYF.

The chain couples TRBV14 to TRBJ1-1, with D unresolved. The germline V gene has CDR1 SGHDN and CDR2 FVKESK. V was cut by 0 bases and J by 1 base, with 12 bases left in between. The CDR3 covers 16 residues. The CDR3 here is CASSQESRGTNTEAFF. CDR3 DNA: TGTGCCAGCAGCCAAGAAAGTCGGGGAACGAACACTGAAGCTTTCTTT.

CDR3 residues: CASSLGTVYGYTF. The CDR3 DNA reads TGTGCCAGCAGCCTCGGGACAGTCTATGGCTACACCTTC. The chain links TRBV7-9 to TRBJ1-2, with TRBD1 matching 7 bases. The CDR3 spans 13 residues. The V and J ends lost 5 bases and 4 bases, in that order; junction bases with no gene match: 4. Germline V gives CDR1 SEHNR, CDR2 FQNEAQ (reference sequence).

This sequence joins TRBV9 and TRBJ2-5; weak D call: TRBD2 (5 bases). V was trimmed by 2 bases and J by 5 bases, leaving 10 bases between them. CDR3 length equals 13 residues. Germline V gives CDR1 SGDLS, CDR2 YYNGEE. For the CDR3, the DNA is TGTGCCAGCAGCGTCGAGGGAGTGGAGACCCAGTACTTC. Amino acids: CASSVEGVETQYF.

This sequence joins TRBV7-8 and TRBJ2-3; TRBD2 aligns across 14 bases. The CDR3 sequence is 19 residues long. Losses at the gene ends were 4 bases for V and 3 bases for J; bases not matched to a gene: 12. CDR1 and CDR2 (germline): SGHVS, FQNEAQ. CDR3 sequence (DNA): TGTGCCAGCAGCTCCCGGACTAGCGGGAGGTCGAGGGGAACAGATACGCAGTATTTT. Translated: CASSSRTSGRSRGTDTQYF.